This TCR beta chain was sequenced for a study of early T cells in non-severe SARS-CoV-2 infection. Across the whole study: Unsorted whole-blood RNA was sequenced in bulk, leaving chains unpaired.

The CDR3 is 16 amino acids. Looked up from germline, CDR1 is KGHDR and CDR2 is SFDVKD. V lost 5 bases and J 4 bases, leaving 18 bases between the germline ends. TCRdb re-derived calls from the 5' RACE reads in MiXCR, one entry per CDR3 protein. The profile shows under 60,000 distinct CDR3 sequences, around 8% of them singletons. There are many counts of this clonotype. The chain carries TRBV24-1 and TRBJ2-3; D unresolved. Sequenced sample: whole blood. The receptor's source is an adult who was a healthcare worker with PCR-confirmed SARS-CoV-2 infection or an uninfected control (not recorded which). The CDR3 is CATSGGNPHNADTQYF. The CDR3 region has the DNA TGTGCCACCAGTGGGGGAAACCCACACAACGCAGATACGCAGTATTTT.